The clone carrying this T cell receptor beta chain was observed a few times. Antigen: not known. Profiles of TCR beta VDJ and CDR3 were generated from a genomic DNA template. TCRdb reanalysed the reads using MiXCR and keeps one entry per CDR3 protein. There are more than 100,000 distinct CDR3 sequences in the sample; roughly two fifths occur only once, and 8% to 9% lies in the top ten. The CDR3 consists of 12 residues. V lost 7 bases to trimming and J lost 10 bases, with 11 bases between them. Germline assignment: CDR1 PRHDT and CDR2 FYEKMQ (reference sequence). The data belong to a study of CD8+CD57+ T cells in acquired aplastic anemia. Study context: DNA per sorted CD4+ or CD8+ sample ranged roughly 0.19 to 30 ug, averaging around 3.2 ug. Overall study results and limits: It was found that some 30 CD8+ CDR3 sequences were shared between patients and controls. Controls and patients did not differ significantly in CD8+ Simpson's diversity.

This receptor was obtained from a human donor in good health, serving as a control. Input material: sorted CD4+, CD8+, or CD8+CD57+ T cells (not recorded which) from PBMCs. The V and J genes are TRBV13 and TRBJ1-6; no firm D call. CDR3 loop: CASTRGGSPLHF. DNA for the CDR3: TGTGCCAGCACCCGAGGAGGGTCACCCCTCCACTTT.